The entry that follows covers one T cell receptor (beta chain) sequence. This CDR3 is built from 13 residues. V lost 2 bases to trimming and J lost 5 bases, with 9 bases between them. Germline-derived CDR1 and CDR2 are SGDLS and YYNGEE. As to time point: blood 4 weeks post-SBRT, at nephrectomy. The sample's treatment: 15 Gy SBRT to primary tumor, nephrectomy 4 weeks later. The sample is drawn from a study of radiation and T cells in renal cell carcinoma. Data came from immunoSEQ multiplex PCR; TCRdb stores just in-frame clones and leaves some out. This table has about 90,000 clones, 85% appearing once.

The TCR comes from a man aged 45-65 years with renal cell carcinoma. Sequenced material: blood, taken from a patient whose treatment included radiotherapy and nephrectomy. The gene calls are TRBV9 and TRBJ2-3; maybe TRBD2 (5 bases). CDR3 loop: CASSVSGKDTQYF. The CDR3 DNA follows: TGTGCCAGCAGCGTGTCGGGGAAAGATACGCAGTATTTT.